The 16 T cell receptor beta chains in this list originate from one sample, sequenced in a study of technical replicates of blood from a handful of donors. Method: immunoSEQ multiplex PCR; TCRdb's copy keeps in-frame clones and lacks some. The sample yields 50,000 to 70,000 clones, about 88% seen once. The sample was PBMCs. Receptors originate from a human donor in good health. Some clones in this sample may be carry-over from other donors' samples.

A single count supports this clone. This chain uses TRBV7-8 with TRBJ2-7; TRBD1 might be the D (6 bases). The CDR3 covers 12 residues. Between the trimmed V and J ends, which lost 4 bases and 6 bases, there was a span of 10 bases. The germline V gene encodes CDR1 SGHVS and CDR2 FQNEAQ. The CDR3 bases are TGTGCCAGCAGCTGGGGGCCAGGCGAGCAGTACTTC. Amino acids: CASSWGPGEQYF. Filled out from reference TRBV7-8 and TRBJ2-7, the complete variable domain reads GAGVSQSPRYKVAKRGQDVALRCDPISGHVSLFWYQQALGQGPEFLTYFQNEAQLDKSGLPSDRFFAERPEGSVSTLKIQRTQQEDSAVYLCASSWGPGEQYFGPGTRLTVT.

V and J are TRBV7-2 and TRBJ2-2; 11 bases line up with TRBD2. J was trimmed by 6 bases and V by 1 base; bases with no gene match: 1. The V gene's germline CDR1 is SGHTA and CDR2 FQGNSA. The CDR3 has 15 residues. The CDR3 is CASSLGLAGSGELFF. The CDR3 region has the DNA TGTGCCAGCAGCTTAGGACTAGCGGGATCCGGGGAGCTGTTTTTT. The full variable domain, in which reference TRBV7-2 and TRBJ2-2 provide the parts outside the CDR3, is GAGVSQSPSNKVTEKGKDVELRCDPISGHTALYWYRQSLGQGLEFLIYFQGNSAPDKSGLPSDRFSAERTGGSVSTLTIQRTQQEDSAVYLCASSLGLAGSGELFFGEGSRLTVL.

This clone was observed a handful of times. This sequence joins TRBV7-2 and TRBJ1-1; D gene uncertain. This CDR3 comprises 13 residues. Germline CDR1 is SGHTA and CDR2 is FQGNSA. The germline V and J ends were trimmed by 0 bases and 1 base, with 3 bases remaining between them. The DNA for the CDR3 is TGTGCCAGCAGCTTAGCCAGGAACACTGAAGCTTTCTTT. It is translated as CASSLARNTEAFF.

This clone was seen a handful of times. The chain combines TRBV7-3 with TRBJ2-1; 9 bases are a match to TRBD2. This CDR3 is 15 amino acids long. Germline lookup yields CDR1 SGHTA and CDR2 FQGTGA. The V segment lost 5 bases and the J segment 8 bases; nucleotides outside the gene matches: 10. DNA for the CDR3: TGTGCCAGCAGCACGGGACTAGCATTCGGTCATGAGCAGTTCTTC. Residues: CASSTGLAFGHEQFF. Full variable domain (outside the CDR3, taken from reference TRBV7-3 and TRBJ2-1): GAGVSQTPSNKVTEKGKYVELRCDPISGHTALYWYRQSLGQGPEFLIYFQGTGAADDSGLPNDRFFAVRPEGSVSTLKIQRTERGDSAVYLCASSTGLAFGHEQFFGPGTRLTVL.

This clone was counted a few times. This CDR3 reads CSVVGQGSYGYTF. The CDR3, as DNA: TGCAGCGTTGTAGGGCAGGGTAGCTATGGCTACACCTTC. This chain connects TRBV29-1 to TRBJ1-2, with a tentative D call TRBD1 (5 bases). This CDR3 has 13 residues. Looked up from germline, CDR1 is SQVTM and CDR2 is ANQGSEA. Trimming took off 4 bases at V and 4 bases at J, with 13 bases between the two ends.

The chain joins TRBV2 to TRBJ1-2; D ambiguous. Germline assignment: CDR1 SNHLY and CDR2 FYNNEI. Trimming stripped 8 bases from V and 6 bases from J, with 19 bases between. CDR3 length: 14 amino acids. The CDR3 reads CASEGEARSHGYTF. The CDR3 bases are TGTGCCAGCGAGGGAGAGGCGAGAAGTCATGGCTACACCTTC.

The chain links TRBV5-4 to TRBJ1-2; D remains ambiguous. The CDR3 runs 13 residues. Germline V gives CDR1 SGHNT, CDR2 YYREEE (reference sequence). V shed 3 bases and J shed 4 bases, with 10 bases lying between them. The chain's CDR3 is CASSSAGTYGYTF. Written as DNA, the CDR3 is TGTGCCAGCAGCTCAGCGGGAACCTATGGCTACACCTTC.

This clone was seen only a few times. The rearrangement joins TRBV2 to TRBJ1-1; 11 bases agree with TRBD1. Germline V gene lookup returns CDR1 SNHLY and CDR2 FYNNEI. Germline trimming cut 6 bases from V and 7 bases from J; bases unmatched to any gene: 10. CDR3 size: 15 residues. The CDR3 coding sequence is TGTGCCAGCAGACTCGGGACAGGGGGGCCGCTTGAAGCTTTCTTT. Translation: CASRLGTGGPLEAFF.

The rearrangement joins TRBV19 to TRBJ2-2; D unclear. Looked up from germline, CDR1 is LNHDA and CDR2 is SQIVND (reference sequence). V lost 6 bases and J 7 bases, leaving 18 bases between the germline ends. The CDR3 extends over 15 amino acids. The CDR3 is CASRITSRPVGELFF. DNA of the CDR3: TGTGCCAGTAGAATAACTTCGCGCCCGGTCGGGGAGCTGTTTTTT.

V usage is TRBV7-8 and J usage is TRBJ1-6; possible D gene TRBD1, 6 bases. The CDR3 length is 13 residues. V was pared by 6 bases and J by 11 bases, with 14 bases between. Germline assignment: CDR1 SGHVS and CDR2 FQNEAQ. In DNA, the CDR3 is TGTGCCAGCAGAGGGCAGGGGAGTCCACCCCTCCACTTT. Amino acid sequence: CASRGQGSPPLHF.

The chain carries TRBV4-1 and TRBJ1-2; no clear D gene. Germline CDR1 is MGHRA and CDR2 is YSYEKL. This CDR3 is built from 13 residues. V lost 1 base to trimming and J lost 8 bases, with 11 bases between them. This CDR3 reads CASSQANSYGYTF. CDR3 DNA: TGCGCCAGCAGCCAAGCCAACAGCTACGGCTACACCTTC.

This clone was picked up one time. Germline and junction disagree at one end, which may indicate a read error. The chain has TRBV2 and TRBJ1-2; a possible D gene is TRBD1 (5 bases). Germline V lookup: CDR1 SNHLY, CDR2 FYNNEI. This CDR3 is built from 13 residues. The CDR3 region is CASSEGARRGYTF. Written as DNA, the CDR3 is TGTGCCAGCAGCGAAGGGGCACGACGTGGCTACACCTTC.

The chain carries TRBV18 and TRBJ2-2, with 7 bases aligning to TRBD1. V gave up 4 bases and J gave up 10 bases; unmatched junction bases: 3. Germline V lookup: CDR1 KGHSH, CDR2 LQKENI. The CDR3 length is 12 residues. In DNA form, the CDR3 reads TGTGCCAGCTCACAGGACAGGTCGGAGCTGTTTTTT. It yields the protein CASSQDRSELFF.

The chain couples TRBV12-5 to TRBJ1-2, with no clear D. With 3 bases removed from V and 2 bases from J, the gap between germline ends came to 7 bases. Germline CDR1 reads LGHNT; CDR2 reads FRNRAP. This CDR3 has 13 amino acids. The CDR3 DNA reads TGTGCTAGTGGTTTACCGGGGAACTATGGCTACACCTTC. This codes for CASGLPGNYGYTF.

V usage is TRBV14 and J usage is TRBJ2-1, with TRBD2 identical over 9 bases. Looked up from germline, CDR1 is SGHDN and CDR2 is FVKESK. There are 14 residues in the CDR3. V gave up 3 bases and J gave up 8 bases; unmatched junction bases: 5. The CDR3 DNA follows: TGTGCCAGCAGCCACCTTCGGACTAGCGATGAGCAGTTCTTC. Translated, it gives CASSHLRTSDEQFF.

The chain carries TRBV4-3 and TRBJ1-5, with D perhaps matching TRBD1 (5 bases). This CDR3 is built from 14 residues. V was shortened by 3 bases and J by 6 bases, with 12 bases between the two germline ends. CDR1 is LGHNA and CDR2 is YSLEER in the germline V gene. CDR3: CASSQEPGGQPQHF. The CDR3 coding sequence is TGCGCCAGCAGCCAGGAACCCGGGGGTCAGCCCCAGCATTTT.